This T cell receptor beta chain was recovered during a study of cytomegalovirus exposure and HLA in healthy donors. Both 60 Vbeta primers and 13 Jbeta primers went into the PCR. The protocol was immunoSEQ multiplex PCR, while the TCRdb copy is restricted to in-frame clones and leaves out a portion. The sample yields tens of thousands of clones, under 80% seen once. Worth noting for this clone: The antigen is not known.

Study-level findings and limits: Immune exposure data for these donors was limited to CMV serostatus.

V dropped 4 bases and J dropped 4 bases, with 8 bases sitting between them. The length of the CDR3 is 14 residues. CDR1 SNHLY and CDR2 FYNNEI come from the germline V gene. The sample was PBMCs. The chain is built from TRBV2 and TRBJ2-6; D gene ambiguous. The source is a woman aged 45-65 years in good health and CMV-seropositive. CDR3 sequence: CASSVRWGANVLTF. Here the CDR3 DNA reads TGTGCCAGCAGTGTCCGGTGGGGGGCCAACGTCCTGACTTTC.